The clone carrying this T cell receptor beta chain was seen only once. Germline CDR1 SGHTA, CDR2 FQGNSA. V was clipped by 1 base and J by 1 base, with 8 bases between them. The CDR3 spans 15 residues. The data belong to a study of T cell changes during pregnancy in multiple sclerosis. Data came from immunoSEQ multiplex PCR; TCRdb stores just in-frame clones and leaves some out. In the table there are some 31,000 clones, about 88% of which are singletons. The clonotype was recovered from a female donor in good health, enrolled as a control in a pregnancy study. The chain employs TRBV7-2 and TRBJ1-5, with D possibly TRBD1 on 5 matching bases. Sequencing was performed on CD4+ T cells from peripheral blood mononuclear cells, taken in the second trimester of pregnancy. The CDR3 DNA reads TGTGCCAGCAGCTTAGATACAGGCAGCAATCAGCCCCAGCATTTT. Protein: CASSLDTGSNQPQHF.